Listed below are T cell receptor beta chains from one sample, sequenced in a study of blood T cell dynamics during melanoma immunotherapy. Here immunoSEQ multiplex PCR was the method, and the copy in TCRdb shows in-frame clones only, minus some. The sample yields roughly 5,000 clones, approximately 86% seen once. Sequenced here: blood, sampled from a patient treated with checkpoint blockade. The receptors shown here come from a human donor with melanoma. Each CDR3 is given with its conserved first and last residue. D genes are given only for firm matches. Clone sizes are given selectively: once, few, many, or a class where the clone is expanded.

D gene: .; J gene: TRBJ2-5; V gene: TRBV6-6; clone size: .; CDR3 DNA: TGTGCCAGCAGTTTAACCACAGGGAAGTACCAAGAGACCCAGTACTTC; CDR3 protein: CASSLTTGKYQETQYF
D gene: .; J gene: TRBJ1-1; V gene: TRBV25-1; clone size: .; CDR3 DNA: TGTGCCAGCAGTGAAGGGGGGACCCGGATTGGAACTGAAGCTTTCTTT; CDR3 protein: CASSEGGTRIGTEAFF
D gene: .; J gene: TRBJ2-2; V gene: TRBV13; clone size: .; CDR3 DNA: TGTGCCAGCAGCTTAGGTGGCTTAGGTATCGGGGAGCTGTTTTTT; CDR3 protein: CASSLGGLGIGELFF
D gene: .; J gene: TRBJ2-7; V gene: TRBV7-2; clone size: .; CDR3 DNA: TGTGCCAGCAGCGAAGGGACAACACCCTACGAGCAGTACTTC; CDR3 protein: CASSEGTTPYEQYF
D gene: .; J gene: TRBJ1-4; V gene: TRBV9; clone size: .; CDR3 DNA: TGTGCCAGCAGCGTTGGGGGGTTTACAACTAATGAAAAACTGTTTTTT; CDR3 protein: CASSVGGFTTNEKLFF
D gene: .; J gene: TRBJ1-1; V gene: TRBV19; clone size: .; CDR3 DNA: TGTGCCAGTAGTATCTCAGGTTTCCCGGGCACTGAAGCTTTCTTT; CDR3 protein: CASSISGFPGTEAFF
D gene: .; J gene: TRBJ2-1; V gene: TRBV5-4; clone size: .; CDR3 DNA: TGTGCCAGCAGCCCACGTGGGGGCGCCGGGGAGTACAATGAGCAGTTCTTC; CDR3 protein: CASSPRGGAGEYNEQFF
D gene: TRBD1; J gene: TRBJ1-5; V gene: TRBV30; clone size: once; CDR3 DNA: TGTGCCTGGAAGGACAGGACTAATCAGCCCCAGCATTTT; CDR3 protein: CAWKDRTNQPQHF
D gene: .; J gene: TRBJ2-7; V gene: TRBV7-6; clone size: few; CDR3 DNA: TGTGCCAGCAGCTTAGGGACTGTACCCTACGAGCAGTACTTC; CDR3 protein: CASSLGTVPYEQYF
D gene: .; J gene: TRBJ2-7; V gene: TRBV7-2; clone size: once; CDR3 DNA: TGTGCCAGCAGCCCCCGGGACCTAAACTACGAGCAGTACTTC; CDR3 protein: CASSPRDLNYEQYF
D gene: TRBD2; J gene: TRBJ2-7; V gene: TRBV11-1; clone size: few; CDR3 DNA: TGTGCCAGCAGCTTAAGCGGGAGCCGAACGGCCTACGAGCAGTACTTC; CDR3 protein: CASSLSGSRTAYEQYF
D gene: .; J gene: TRBJ2-2; V gene: TRBV7-3; clone size: .; CDR3 DNA: TGTGCCAGCAGCGCAACTCCTTCGGGGAGCCCGGGAACCGGGGAGCTGTTTTTT; CDR3 protein: CASSATPSGSPGTGELFF
D gene: .; J gene: TRBJ2-1; V gene: TRBV9; clone size: .; CDR3 DNA: TGTGCCAGCAGCGTAGCGGAACTACAGGGTTGCAATGAGCAGTTCTTC; CDR3 protein: CASSVAELQGCNEQFF
D gene: .; J gene: TRBJ1-5; V gene: TRBV19; clone size: .; CDR3 DNA: TGTGCCAGTCGAAGCTGGGGGAGCGATCAGCCCCAGCATTTT; CDR3 protein: CASRSWGSDQPQHF
D gene: .; J gene: TRBJ2-3; V gene: TRBV27; clone size: .; CDR3 DNA: TGTGCCAGCAGTTTATATCCAGGCCCCGGCACAGATACGCAGTATTTT; CDR3 protein: CASSLYPGPGTDTQYF
D gene: .; J gene: TRBJ2-5; V gene: TRBV9; clone size: .; CDR3 DNA: TGTGCCAGCAGCCCAAGACAGAAGCCCGGGGAGACCCAGTACTTC; CDR3 protein: CASSPRQKPGETQYF
D gene: .; J gene: TRBJ2-1; V gene: TRBV11-3; clone size: .; CDR3 DNA: TGTGCCAGCAGCTTAGCTCGGGGTGGCTGGGATGAGCAGTTCTTC; CDR3 protein: CASSLARGGWDEQFF
D gene: .; J gene: TRBJ2-2; V gene: TRBV10-3; clone size: .; CDR3 DNA: TGTGCCATCAGTGAGTCTAGGGATGCCACCACCGGGGAGCTGTTTTTT; CDR3 protein: CAISESRDATTGELFF
D gene: TRBD2; J gene: TRBJ2-5; V gene: TRBV19; clone size: .; CDR3 DNA: TGTGCCAGTAGATCAGCGGGAGCTAGTGAGACCCAGTACTTC; CDR3 protein: CASRSAGASETQYF
D gene: .; J gene: TRBJ2-5; V gene: TRBV18; clone size: .; CDR3 DNA: TGTGCCAGCTCACCAGGGGCAGGGATTGGAGAGACCCAGTACTTC; CDR3 protein: CASSPGAGIGETQYF
D gene: .; J gene: TRBJ2-1; V gene: TRBV15; clone size: .; CDR3 DNA: TGTGCCACCAGCAGAGAATCGGGTGAGCAGTTCTTC; CDR3 protein: CATSRESGEQFF
D gene: .; J gene: TRBJ2-7; V gene: TRBV30; clone size: .; CDR3 DNA: TGTGCCTGGAGAGCAGGGTCCTATGGGTCGGACGAGCAGTACTTC; CDR3 protein: CAWRAGSYGSDEQYF
D gene: .; J gene: TRBJ2-3; V gene: TRBV6-5; clone size: .; CDR3 DNA: TGTGCCAGCACCCCCGGGGCGGGGACAGATACGCAGTATTTT; CDR3 protein: CASTPGAGTDTQYF
D gene: .; J gene: TRBJ1-6; V gene: TRBV7-2; clone size: .; CDR3 DNA: TGTGCCAGCAGCTTAGCCCCCTACTGGGGGACGGGCAATTCACCCCTCCACTTT; CDR3 protein: CASSLAPYWGTGNSPLHF
D gene: .; J gene: TRBJ1-6; V gene: TRBV29-1; clone size: once; CDR3 DNA: TGCAGCGTGGTGGGACCCGATTTCAATTCACCCCTCCACTTT; CDR3 protein: CSVVGPDFNSPLHF
D gene: .; J gene: TRBJ2-7; V gene: TRBV18; clone size: .; CDR3 DNA: TGTGCCAGCTCACCGGGGGGGGGCCCCGAGCAGTACTTC; CDR3 protein: CASSPGGGPEQYF
D gene: TRBD1; J gene: TRBJ2-5; V gene: TRBV2; clone size: .; CDR3 DNA: TGTGCCAGCAAGGGGGCCCTGTCGGGAGAGACCCAGTACTTC; CDR3 protein: CASKGALSGETQYF